This T cell receptor (beta chain) came from a study of CD8 T cells in Susac syndrome. Reverse transcription of about 0.5 to 1 ug RNA used random hexamers. A multiplex approach, immunoSEQ multiplex PCR, amplified TCR beta CDR3 across 54 Vbeta and 13 Jbeta. TCRdb re-called the immunoSEQ multiplex PCR reads through MiXCR, storing one row per CDR3 protein. Here the sample spans about 130,000 distinct CDR3 sequences, less than 95% being singletons. CDR3 length: 13 residues. V dropped 3 bases and J dropped 2; count of bases not matched to a gene: 0. The T cells that were sequenced for TCR beta were CD8+ and CD4+ cells from blood. Included as multiple sclerosis controls were treatment-naive patients who had stable or active relapsing-remitting disease. FACS was used to enrich TEMRA cells, whereas the CD8+ and CD4+ T cells were obtained by negative isolation.

The sequenced sample was CD4+ T cells from PBMCs. The clonotype comes from a human donor with multiple sclerosis. This chain joins TRBV12-3 or TRBV12-4 and TRBJ2-5; 7 bases are shared with TRBD1. The CDR3 coding sequence is TGTGCCAGCAGTTTGGGACAGCAAGAGACCCAGTACTTC. As protein: CASSLGQQETQYF.